This TCR beta chain derives from a study of vaccination effects on CD4 cells after COVID-19. The germline V and J ends were trimmed by 5 bases and 8 bases, with 13 bases remaining between them. This CDR3 spans 13 amino acids. Note on this clone: Its antigen remains unknown.

Clones were sequenced by immunoSEQ multiplex PCR, and TCRdb holds only the in-frame ones, with some missing. The table shows tens of thousands of clones, with around 80% occurring only once. Using viral peptide pools, the ViraFEST assay grew out antigen-specific CD4+ T cells prior to sequencing. Cells that had been cultured for roughly eleven days were the source of isolated CD4+ T cells. Two doses of either BNT162b2 or mRNA-1273 were given to each participant. On days 3 and 7, fresh IL-2 medium replaced half the medium. Overall study findings and caveats: Clones of infection and vaccine origin contracted markedly late after vaccination. Researchers report that only 1 of 255 vaccine-induced clones in healthy vaccinees cross-reacted with common cold coronaviruses.

This clonotype originated in a human donor who received a COVID-19 vaccine. This chain connects TRBV12-3 or TRBV12-4 to TRBJ2-1; possible D gene TRBD2, 5 bases. The material was CD4+ T cells from PBMCs cultured with HCoV-229E spike peptides, obtained after COVID-19 vaccination. The CDR3 spells CASSKDRGDEQFF. The DNA of the CDR3 is TGTGCCAGCAGTAAGGACCGGGGAGATGAGCAGTTCTTC.